This entry features one TCR beta chain sequence. A much larger clone is a single base away; this may be a read error. Other nucleotide sequences from this sample produce the same CDR3. The sample originates from a study of metastatic and nonmetastatic thyroid tumors. TCRdb re-clonotyped the PCR reads through MiXCR. The sample yields roughly 46,000 clones, around 25% seen once. All patients reached thyroid surgery having received no treatment beforehand. The CDR3 sequence is 13 residues long. In germline, CDR1 is MGHRA, CDR2 YSYEKL. The receptor's source is a male donor with papillary thyroid cancer or a benign thyroid nodule (not recorded which). Some clones in this sample may be carry-over from other donors' samples. This chain connects TRBV4-1 to TRBJ2-7; 7 positions agree with TRBD1. The sequenced sample was blood. The CDR3 loop reads CASSQEAGGEQYF. In DNA, the CDR3 is TGTGCCAGCAGCCAAGAGGCAGGGGGAGAGCAGTACTTC.